By sample fraction, the clone carrying this T cell receptor (beta chain) is medium-sized. Its antigen remains unidentified. The assay was immunoSEQ multiplex PCR, and TCRdb's table has in-frame clones only and misses some. The sample lists 19,000 or so clones, approximately 83% occurring once. These data come from a study of OX40 agonist ivuxolimab in advanced cancers. About the study: Among those enrolled, mean age was 60 years (range roughly 20 to 80) and 82.7% were male. Study outcomes and limitations: Antigen specificity remained undetermined for the expanded peripheral T cells. Certain nonresponding patients likewise had low normalized T-cell clonal expansion.

Trimming took off 4 bases at V and 0 bases at J, with 13 bases between the two ends. The length of the CDR3 is 16 residues. The germline V gene encodes CDR1 MDHEN and CDR2 SYDVKM. Sequences were derived from CD4+ or CD8+ T cells sorted from blood, sampled in a trial of the OX40 agonist ivuxolimab. This sequence was found in an adult with an advanced solid tumor such as melanoma, head and neck, liver or kidney cancer. J is TRBJ1-5 and V is TRBV28; D possibly corresponds to TRBD1 (5 bases). CDR3 amino acids: CASSSNQGDSNQPQHF. CDR3 in DNA: TGTGCCAGCAGTTCTAATCAGGGAGATAGCAATCAGCCCCAGCATTTT. The full variable domain, completed using reference TRBV28 and TRBJ1-5, is DVKVTQSSRYLVKRTGEKVFLECVQDMDHENMFWYRQDPGLGLRLIYFSYDVKMKEKGDIPEGYSVSREKKERFSLILESASTNQTSMYLCASSSNQGDSNQPQHFGDGTRLSIL.